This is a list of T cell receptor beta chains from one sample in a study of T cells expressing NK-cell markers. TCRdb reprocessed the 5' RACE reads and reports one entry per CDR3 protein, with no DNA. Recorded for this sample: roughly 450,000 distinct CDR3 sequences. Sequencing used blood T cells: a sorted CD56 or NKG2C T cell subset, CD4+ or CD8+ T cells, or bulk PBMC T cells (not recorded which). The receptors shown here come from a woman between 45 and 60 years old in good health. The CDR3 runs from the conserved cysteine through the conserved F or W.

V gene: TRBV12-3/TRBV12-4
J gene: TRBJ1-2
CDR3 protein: CASSLPGRGGYGYTF

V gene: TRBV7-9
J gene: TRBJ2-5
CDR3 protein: CASSFGQSTRGETQYF

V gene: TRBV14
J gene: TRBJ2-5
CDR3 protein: CASSQRTGQGYQETQYF

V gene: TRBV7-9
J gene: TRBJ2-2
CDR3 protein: CASSLALSTTNTGELFF

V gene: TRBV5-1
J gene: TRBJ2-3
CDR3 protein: CASSGGYADTQYF

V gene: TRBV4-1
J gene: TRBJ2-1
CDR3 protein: CASSQRGDRQEIEQFF

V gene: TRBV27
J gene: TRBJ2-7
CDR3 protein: CASSPYGFYEQYF

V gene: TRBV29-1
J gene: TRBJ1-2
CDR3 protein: CSVEDRRRNYGYTF

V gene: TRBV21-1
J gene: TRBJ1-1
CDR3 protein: CASSKGTGNLNTEAFF

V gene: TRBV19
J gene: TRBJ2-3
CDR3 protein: CASSIAGLAGVRDTQYF

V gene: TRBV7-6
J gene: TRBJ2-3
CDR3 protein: CASSLGQGRDTQYF

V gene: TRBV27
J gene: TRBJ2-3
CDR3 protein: CASSLSGSSQTDTQYF

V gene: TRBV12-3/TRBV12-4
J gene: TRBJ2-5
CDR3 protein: CASTLNQGARETQYF

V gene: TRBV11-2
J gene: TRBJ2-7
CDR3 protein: CASTQGRMGTYEQYF

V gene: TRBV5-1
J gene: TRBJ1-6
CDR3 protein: CASSLAWTGMGSPLHF

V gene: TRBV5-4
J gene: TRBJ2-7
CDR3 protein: CASSLVWQGARYEQYF

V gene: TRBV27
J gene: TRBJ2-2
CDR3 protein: CASSFSLSPGELFF

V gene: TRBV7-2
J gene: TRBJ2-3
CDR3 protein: CASSLGLAGRDTQYF